A selection of T cell receptor beta chains follows, all from one sample in a study of blood T cell repertoires in COVID-19. The protocol was immunoSEQ multiplex PCR, while the TCRdb copy is restricted to in-frame clones and leaves out a portion. Of 150,000 to 200,000 clones listed, 80% are singletons. Material: PBMCs or T cells enriched from blood (not recorded which). The receptors stem from a man in his fifties or sixties who had been exposed to COVID-19. Each CDR3 is given with its conserved first and last residue. A D gene is named only where the DNA matches it firmly. Part of the rows lack a size; the others show once, few, many or a class for expanded clones.

D	size	V	length	J	DNA	CDR3
.	.	TRBV25-1	14	TRBJ1-1	TGTGCCAGCAGTAGAGACAGCGTGAACACTGAAGCTTTCTTT	CASSRDSVNTEAFF
TRBD1	.	TRBV10-3	16	TRBJ2-7	TGTGCCATCAGTGGGGGACAGGCCTCCTTCTCCTACGAGCAGTACTTC	CAISGGQASFSYEQYF
TRBD1	few	TRBV2	14	TRBJ1-4	TGTGCCAGCAGCGACAGGGCCGGGCGAGAAAAACTGTTTTTT	CASSDRAGREKLFF
TRBD2	.	TRBV7-9	14	TRBJ2-2	TGTGCCACAAATAGCGGGATAAACACCGGGGAGCTGTTTTTT	CATNSGINTGELFF
.	.	TRBV6-4	16	TRBJ2-2	TGTGCCAGCAGTGAGGCCGAACGGGGGAACACCGGGGAGCTGTTTTTT	CASSEAERGNTGELFF
.	.	TRBV6-5	13	TRBJ1-2	TGTGCCAGCAGCCCCACAGGGTCCTATGGCTACACCTTC	CASSPTGSYGYTF
TRBD1	.	TRBV30	15	TRBJ1-6	TGTGCCTGGAGTGTGGGGACAGGGGGCGTTTCACCCCTCCACTTT	CAWSVGTGGVSPLHF
.	.	TRBV9	13	TRBJ1-2	TGTGCCAGCAGCGTAGGACAGTCCTATGGCTACACCTTC	CASSVGQSYGYTF
.	.	TRBV10-3	18	TRBJ1-4	TGTGCCATCAGTGAGTCTACAGGAGACGCTTCCGTGGGTGAAAAACTGTTTTTT	CAISESTGDASVGEKLFF
TRBD1	.	TRBV29-1	14	TRBJ2-7	TGCAGCGTGGTCGGGACAGGGCTCTCCTACGAGCAGTACTTC	CSVVGTGLSYEQYF
TRBD1	.	TRBV27	16	TRBJ2-5	TGTGCCAGCAGTTTAATGGGGGACAGGGACGAAGAGACCCAGTACTTC	CASSLMGDRDEETQYF
.	.	TRBV5-4	13	TRBJ2-3	TGTGCCAGCAGCTTGGAGTGGCCAGATACGCAGTATTTT	CASSLEWPDTQYF
.	.	TRBV11-1	12	TRBJ2-7	TGTGCCAGCAGCTTAGCTCAGGACGAGCAGTACTTC	CASSLAQDEQYF
.	.	TRBV2	14	TRBJ1-1	TGTGCCAGCAGGGGGGACACTAAGAACACTGAAGCTTTCTTT	CASRGDTKNTEAFF
TRBD1	.	TRBV5-4	15	TRBJ2-3	TGTGCCAGCAGCGTGCCGGGACAGGGGTCAGATACGCAGTATTTT	CASSVPGQGSDTQYF
.	.	TRBV6-4	16	TRBJ1-2	TGTGCCAGCAGCGACACACCCGGGAGGGGGAGGTCTGGCTACACCTTC	CASSDTPGRGRSGYTF
.	.	TRBV11-3	12	TRBJ1-1	TGTGCCAGCAGCCCGGACAACCCTGAAGCTTTCTTT	CASSPDNPEAFF
TRBD1	.	TRBV5-5	15	TRBJ1-1	TGTGCCAGCAGCTTGACGGGACAGGGGAACACTGAAGCTTTCTTT	CASSLTGQGNTEAFF
.	.	TRBV19	13	TRBJ2-1	TGTGCCAGTAGTGTTCACAGGGAAGCTGAGCAGTTCTTC	CASSVHREAEQFF
TRBD2	.	TRBV7-3	13	TRBJ2-7	TGTGCCAGCAGCTTGGGGACTAGCGGCGAGCAGTACTTC	CASSLGTSGEQYF
TRBD1	.	TRBV9	15	TRBJ1-1	TGTGCCAGCAGCCCCGAGACAGGGCTCTACACTGAAGCTTTCTTT	CASSPETGLYTEAFF
TRBD1	.	TRBV10-3	14	TRBJ1-1	TGTGCCATCAGTGAGCAACAGGGGTTTGTTTTAGCTTTCTTT	CAISEQQGFVLAFF
TRBD2	.	TRBV7-2	15	TRBJ2-5	TGTGCCAGCAGTCGCCTAGCGGGGACCACCGGGGGCCAGTACTTC	CASSRLAGTTGGQYF
.	.	TRBV7-9	15	TRBJ2-2	TGTGCCAGCAGCCCCCGCACAGGTTGGACCGGGGAGCTGTTTTTT	CASSPRTGWTGELFF
.	.	TRBV11-2	17	TRBJ1-2	TGTGCCAGCAGCTCCATTGCCGAACCCCCAGCTAACTATGGCTACACCTTC	CASSSIAEPPANYGYTF
TRBD2	once	TRBV6-1	15	TRBJ2-1	TGTGCCAGCAGTGAGACTAGCGGGAGTTTCGATGAGCAGTTCTTC	CASSETSGSFDEQFF
.	.	TRBV6-2/TRBV6-3	15	TRBJ2-1	TGTGCCAGCAGTCCGACTACCACCTACTCCAATGAGCAGTTCTTC	CASSPTTTYSNEQFF
.	.	TRBV21-1	15	TRBJ2-4	TGTGCCAGCAGCAACCCAAAGTCGGGACTAGCGGAGGAGGTCTTC	CASSNPKSGLAEEVF
TRBD1	.	TRBV5-1	15	TRBJ1-2	TGCGCCAGCAGCTTGGGACAGGGTTCCAACTATGGCTACACCTTC	CASSLGQGSNYGYTF
TRBD1	few	TRBV5-4	14	TRBJ2-4	TGTGCCAGCAGCTACGACAGGGACCGTAACATTCAGTACTTC	CASSYDRDRNIQYF
TRBD1	.	TRBV5-1	15	TRBJ1-4	TGCGCCAGCAGCTTGGACAGGGGGCTTAATGAAAAACTGTTTTTT	CASSLDRGLNEKLFF
.	.	TRBV5-1	19	TRBJ2-1	TGCGCCAGCAGCTTGGCCGCTGGGTTAGAGGGCAGCTCCTACAATGAGCAGTTCTTC	CASSLAAGLEGSSYNEQFF
.	.	TRBV11-1	11	TRBJ1-1	TGTGCCAGCAGCTTAGGACAGAAAGCTTTCTTT	CASSLGQKAFF
.	once	TRBV6-1	16	TRBJ2-7	TGTGCCAGCAGTGAAGTTGCAGGGGCCAGCTCCTACGAGCAGTACTTC	CASSEVAGASSYEQYF
.	.	TRBV11-3	16	TRBJ2-5	TGTGCCAGCAGCTTTGGACAGGGAGGGCCTCAAGAGACCCAGTACTTC	CASSFGQGGPQETQYF
TRBD2	.	TRBV9	17	TRBJ2-3	TGTGCCAGCAGCGTAGGGATACAACTAGCGGGCTTGGATACGCAGTATTTT	CASSVGIQLAGLDTQYF
.	.	TRBV6-5	11	TRBJ1-2	TGTGCCAGCAGTTCGAACTATGGCTACACCTTC	CASSSNYGYTF
TRBD2	.	TRBV7-9	16	TRBJ2-1	TGTGCCAGCAGCCCCCCCGGGCGGGAGGGCCACGATGAGCAGTTCTTC	CASSPPGREGHDEQFF
TRBD2	once	TRBV13	15	TRBJ2-3	TGTGCCAGCAGCCACGGGACTAGCGGCACAGATACGCAGTATTTT	CASSHGTSGTDTQYF
.	.	TRBV6-5	13	TRBJ1-4	TGTGCCAGCAATAGGCAGGTGAATGAAAAACTGTTTTTT	CASNRQVNEKLFF
.	.	TRBV7-9	14	TRBJ1-1	TGTGCCAGCAGCTTAGGCGCAGGTGGGACTGAAGCTTTCTTT	CASSLGAGGTEAFF
TRBD1	.	TRBV19	14	TRBJ2-7	TGTGCCAGTAGTCCGAGGACAGGGGCCTACGAGCAGTACTTC	CASSPRTGAYEQYF